This TCR beta chain was profiled in a study of cytomegalovirus exposure and HLA in healthy donors (TCRdb year 2017). For the study in its entirety: An earlier analysis of roughly 500 of the donors reported approximately 290 Gb of sequence data and 117 million unique TCR beta sequences from 150 million to 200 million T cells. An early release covering 550 to 700 HLA-typed donors comprised 300 to 350 gigabases of sequencing data and 85 million to 100 million unique TCR sequences. Of the roughly 410 genotyped donors, 81% were placed in the genetic ancestry cluster associated with self-reported Caucasian donors. The study aimed to test whether cataloging public T cell receptors could reveal signatures of past pathogen exposure. The study profiled the T cell repertoires of fewer than 850 subjects by immunosequencing and related them to cytomegalovirus serostatus. In addition to the first cohort of 500 to 850 subjects, a separate validation cohort of approximately 130 different subjects was used. To predict cytomegalovirus infection status, the study brought together high-throughput TCR immunosequencing, statistical association of individual TCRs with disease status, and machine learning. In a later analysis, previously published TCR beta repertoires from 666 donors were re-analyzed and high-resolution HLA genotyping was added so that TCR occurrence patterns could be studied. The later analysis used no new phenotypic data to find candidate immune exposures, relying instead on TCR beta sequences and their occurrence across donors. An earlier analysis of approximately 580 of the donors used high-throughput TCR beta sequencing to judge whether each TCR beta V gene segment behaved as functional or pseudogenic. Donor age, sex, ethnicity and CMV serostatus were compiled alongside the repertoire data. In a later genetic analysis, genome-wide SNP genotypes for about three fifths of the roughly 670 donors were used, and that subset was treated as a discovery cohort. Every discovery cohort repertoire had been produced on one sequencing platform. Class I and class II HLA loci were covered by the typing at four-digit resolution. Typing coverage varied by locus: roughly 629-630 donors for A, B, C, DRB1 and DQB1; more than 500 for DQA1; about 600 for DPA1; 450 to 480 for DPB1. Because of strong linkage in the cohort, 4 to 6 DR-DQ haplotypes were treated as single units for association and clustering. Among some 410 genotyped donors of the cohort, an average of approximately 240,000 unique TCR beta nucleotide sequences was sequenced per donor, of which about 18% were non-productive.

Points the paper makes about the study in general: For the cohort, immune exposure information was limited to CMV serostatus. Several of the top co-occurrence clusters appeared to be linked to parvovirus B19, influenza, CMV and Epstein-Barr virus, according to a later analysis. A further reported finding was that TCR beta sequences accurately predicted the HLA-A and HLA-B alleles for most subjects in the first cohort. An earlier analysis of 587 of the donors showed that most TCR beta V segments appeared in productive rearrangements either about 87% or about 30% of the time, which broadly matched IMGT annotations. According to a later analysis, TCR association rates differed among HLA loci, with DRB1 alleles showing the most associated TCRs and HLA-C alleles showing the fewest. Because some donors lacked HLA typing at each locus, the association tests relied only on the typed subset. Sequencing depth was assumed to be roughly uniform across donors in the presence/absence analyses, though that assumption may not hold. It was suggested by the authors that the approach could potentially be generalized to other disease states and immunological phenotypes. In both the original and validation cohorts, the classifier was reported to diagnose cytomegalovirus status with high specificity and sensitivity. A few of the identified cytomegalovirus-associated TCR beta chains were confirmed in vitro to be specific for cytomegalovirus antigens. Strong co-occurrence of HLA alleles, especially DR and DQ, made assigning TCR associations to individual alleles difficult. At a false discovery rate of 0.05, a later analysis linked 16,000 or so TCR beta sequences to specific HLA alleles. According to a later genetic analysis, donors in an Asian-associated ancestry cluster had fewer N-insertions in productive TCRs than the approximately 700-donor mean. Most CMV-associated TCR beta chains appeared to be HLA-restricted in a later analysis, and the HLA associations seemed to be driven largely by CMV exposure. A total of fewer than 200 TCR beta chains were listed by the study as associated with cytomegalovirus. V-gene and J-gene trimming of TCR beta chains was associated with a missense DCLRE1C variant in a later genetic analysis, and the association was replicated in an independent cohort. Seventeen rarely observed V segments, including chromosome 9 orphons, were excluded from the earlier analysis of several hundred of the donors because counts were too low. A cluster of highly shared sequence variants was judged likely to be a technical artifact of the sequencing pipeline. Compared with equally common non-associated chains, HLA-associated TCR beta chains in a later analysis were more clonally expanded and had lower generation probabilities. Correlated functional status among segregating V segments might be attributable to linkage disequilibrium, but an unknown experimental factor could not be ruled out. Only TCR beta chains were sequenced in this cohort, and the absence of alpha or paired-chain data limited detectable features. Across donors, most TCR sequences were observed very rarely, whereas some public TCRs were present in many individuals.

The library was obtained by the immunoSEQ multiplex PCR assay. The multiplex PCR relied on a mix of 60 forward primers for TCR Vbeta segments and 13 reverse primers for TCR Jbeta segments. The CDR3 region of rearranged TCR beta genes was amplified from genomic DNA with a multiplex PCR assay. The amplified TCR beta libraries were sequenced on the Illumina HiSeq System as 87-base-pair reads. As for the authors' bioinformatics: Across the roughly 700 repertoires, a later analysis counted 80 million or so unique TCR beta chains, approximately 10 million of which were shared by at least two donors. To remove PCR and sequencing errors, raw reads were error-corrected and collapsed into unique sequences using a nearest-neighbor algorithm that merged closely related sequences. V, D and J gene segments were assigned by aligning CDR3 sequences to IMGT reference sequences. For a sequence to be retained, a match of at least six nucleotides to both a V gene segment and a J gene segment was required. A rearrangement counted as productive if the CDR3 had no stop codons and remained in frame with V and J, and every other rearrangement counted as non-productive. CDR3 was defined according to IMGT convention as the region running from the second conserved V-encoded cysteine to the conserved J-encoded phenylalanine. The earlier analysis of about 530 of the donors excluded any sequence lacking an unambiguous match to a single V gene segment. An earlier analysis of about 590 of the donors classified V segments as functional when productive rearrangements were above 56.7% and as segregating when the standard deviation between donors was above 5%. A statistical classification framework was built for diagnosing cytomegalovirus status from the catalog of TCR beta chain sequences. A later analysis assigned V and J genes by comparing TCR nucleotide sequences with IMGT/GENE-DB human TR gene sequences. A later analysis assigned CDR3 sequences and most-parsimonious VDJ recombination scenarios with the TCRdist pipeline. In a later analysis, every TCR beta chain was defined by the combination of its CDR3 amino acid sequence and its V-gene family, and reads without a unique V-gene family were dropped. A later analysis removed 500 to 650 highly shared, low-generation-probability nucleotide sequences to deal with suspected cross-contamination and a sequencing artifact. A later analysis calculated a clonal expansion index for each public chain from normalized within-repertoire ranks of inferred template counts. In a later analysis, generation probabilities were computed with a VDJ recombination model fitted to out-of-frame rearrangements, and the resulting probabilities were checked against IGoR. In a later analysis, hypergeometric tests were used to score TCR-TCR, TCR-HLA and TCR-CMV co-occurrence, with a repertoire-size bias correction applied to TCR pairs. A later analysis estimated false discovery rates by permuting HLA or CMV assignments 20 times. A later analysis grouped co-occurring TCRs with DBSCAN, adding TCRdist sequence similarity when clustering within HLA-allele-positive subsets. Repertoires with fewer than 30,000 or more than 120,000 public chains were left out of co-occurrence clustering, as were a handful of repertoires with anomalous nucleotide sharing. Drawn from immuneACCESS, this table holds only the in-frame rearrangements with V and J called that TCRdb kept. Clones are partly lost; checked studies trace under half to an unresolved V gene and leave the rest unexplained. V, J and clone size derive from that table, while D and trimming were established from the DNA sequence. The sample yields 100,000 or so clones; 80% to 85% were counted once. Roughly 1.5% of the sample is taken by the ten largest.

Note on this clone: There is no known antigen for this receptor. No much larger clone is present one base from it, and per-base qualities are unavailable.

In total, more than 500 healthy bone marrow donors made up the cohort. Cohort members were all nominally healthy when sampled, although unrecorded immune exposures were likely present. The donor tested CMV seronegative and was one of the 352 seronegative cohort members. Each donor provided a peripheral blood sample, and peripheral blood mononuclear cells were used for TCR beta sequencing. The Qiagen DNeasy Blood Extraction Kit was used to extract genomic DNA from the blood cell samples. The source of this sequence is a middle-aged man in good health and CMV-seronegative. What was sequenced was PBMCs.

In nucleotides, the sequence is TGCGCCAGCAGCCAGGGGGACAGGGGTTCCTACGAGCAGTACTTC. It codes for CASSQGDRGSYEQYF. In this chain, TRBV4-1 is recombined with TRBJ2-7, and 10 junctional nucleotides match TRBD1. From the cysteine up to the phenylalanine, the CDR3 has a length of 15 residues. The DNA shown is the 45-base CDR3, in frame from base 1. Taken from the germline V gene, the CDR1 and CDR2 loops are MGHRA and YSYEKL. The junction shows trimming of 3 bases on V and 1 base on J, and the gene matches do not reach 3 bases of it.